These 12 T cell receptor beta chains were all obtained from the same sample, sequenced in a study of beta chain features in type 1 diabetes. Study findings and constraints: Moderate but significant shortening of TCRB CDR3s was recorded in all four CD4+ subsets from Type 1 diabetes patients.

Reverse transcription of all isolated RNA meant that expressed TCRB transcripts were sequenced. Sequencing was performed with immunoSEQ multiplex PCR; in TCRdb, only in-frame clones are kept and a portion is missing. This sample has about 29,000 clones, with around three fifths found just once. The antigens these receptors bind are not known. What was sequenced was Tregs from blood. The receptor source for this set is a woman under 30 with type 1 diabetes.

The chain couples TRBV27 to TRBJ2-7; 9 nucleotides line up with TRBD1. The CDR3 covers 15 residues. Looked up from germline, CDR1 is MNHEY and CDR2 is SMNVEV (reference sequence). The trim removed 4 bases at V and 5 bases at J, leaving 9 bases unmatched. This chain's CDR3 is CASSSPGQGYNEQYF. Written as DNA, the CDR3 is TGTGCCAGCAGTTCCCCGGGACAGGGATACAACGAGCAGTACTTC.

This clone has a handful of counts. V is TRBV28 and J is TRBJ1-1, with 8 bases identical to TRBD1. The CDR3 is 15 residues long. CDR1 MDHEN and CDR2 SYDVKM come from the germline V gene. V was pared by 2 bases and J by 4 bases, with 6 bases of the junction left unmatched. In nucleotides, the CDR3 is TGTGCCAGCAGTTTAAGGACAGGGATGGCCACTGAAGCTTTCTTT. It specifies CASSLRTGMATEAFF.

The rearrangement links TRBV30 to TRBJ2-7; 9 bases agree with TRBD1. The V and J ends lost 8 bases and 3 bases, in that order; junction bases with no gene match: 8. Germline V gene sequence: CDR1 GTSNPN, CDR2 SVGIG (reference sequence). This CDR3 spans 13 amino acids. CDR3 loop: CAHTGQGGYEQYF. DNA for the CDR3: TGTGCCCACACGGGACAGGGTGGCTACGAGCAGTACTTC. The full variable domain, rest sourced from reference TRBV30 and TRBJ2-7, is SQTIHQWPATLVQPVGSPLSLECTVEGTSNPNLYWYRQAAGRGLQLLFYSVGIGQISSEVPQNLSASRPQDRQFILSSKKLLLSDSGFYLCAHTGQGGYEQYFGPGTRLTVT.

The sample holds a few counts of this clone. This chain links TRBV5-6 with TRBJ2-2; tentative D call: TRBD1 (6 bases). Germline CDR1 and CDR2: SGHDT and YYEEEE. V lost 4 bases, J lost 4 bases, and 17 bases lay in between. The CDR3 extends over 16 amino acids. CDR3 DNA sequence: TGTGCCAGCAGCCTGTACAGGGTGTGGGGCACCGGGGAGCTGTTTTTT. Encoded protein: CASSLYRVWGTGELFF.

The rearrangement joins TRBV5-1 to TRBJ1-2, with D perhaps matching TRBD1 (5 bases). Germline V gives CDR1 SGHRS, CDR2 YFSETQ. V was cut by 4 bases and J by 0 bases, with 10 bases left in between. CDR3 length: 14 amino acids. The CDR3 DNA reads TGCGCCAGCAGCGCAGGGAGGACTAACTATGGCTACACCTTC. Translated, it gives CASSAGRTNYGYTF.

The V gene is TRBV19, the J gene TRBJ2-5, with TRBD2 matching 8 bases. Germline CDR1 LNHDA, CDR2 SQIVND (reference sequence). The CDR3 length is 13 residues. J was trimmed by 5 bases and V by 9 bases; bases with no gene match: 8. Written as DNA, the CDR3 is TGTGCCAGCAGAGCGGGAGTGGGGGAGACCCAGTACTTC. It is translated as CASRAGVGETQYF.

This clone occurred a few times. V and J are TRBV7-3 and TRBJ2-7; 8 bases match TRBD1. CDR3 length: 14 amino acids. V lost 3 bases to trimming and J lost 4 bases; unmatched junction nucleotides: 5. Germline CDR1 SGHTA, CDR2 FQGTGA. CDR3: CASSLSGGVYEQYF. The CDR3, as DNA: TGTGCCAGCAGCTTGTCAGGGGGCGTTTACGAGCAGTACTTC.

The V and J genes are TRBV30 and TRBJ2-2; 8 bases are a match to TRBD1. The V segment lost 5 bases and the J segment 5 bases; nucleotides outside the gene matches: 16. The CDR3 is made up of 17 amino acids. Germline lookup yields CDR1 GTSNPN and CDR2 SVGIG (reference sequence). CDR3 in amino acids: CAWRDRSKVGVTGELFF. The CDR3 nucleotides read TGTGCCTGGCGGGACAGGTCCAAGGTTGGCGTGACCGGGGAGCTGTTTTTT.

This chain uses TRBV6-1 with TRBJ1-5, with 9 bases aligning to TRBD1. CDR1 and CDR2 from the germline V gene are MNHNS and SASEGT. The CDR3 has 15 amino acids. V shed 7 bases and J 1 base; nucleotides not matched to a gene: 5. The CDR3 sequence: CASKRQGGSNQPQHF. Here the CDR3 DNA reads TGTGCCAGCAAAAGACAGGGGGGGAGCAATCAGCCCCAGCATTTT.

This chain links TRBV29-1 with TRBJ1-4, with D perhaps TRBD1 (6 bases). The CDR3 is made up of 13 amino acids. V shed 6 bases and J shed 7 bases, with 15 bases lying between them. The germline CDR1 and CDR2 sequences are SQVTM and ANQGSEA. DNA for the CDR3: TGCAGCGTCGACCTGGACAGTAGTGAAAAACTGTTTTTT. It translates to CSVDLDSSEKLFF.

This clone has a handful of counts. This specimen includes other DNA sequences encoding the same CDR3. The chain couples TRBV30 to TRBJ2-1; the D gene is possibly TRBD1 (6 bases). In germline, CDR1 is GTSNPN, CDR2 SVGIG (reference sequence). This CDR3 comprises 11 residues. V was pared by 5 bases and J by 7 bases, with 9 bases between. DNA of the CDR3: TGTGCCTGGTCAGGGGAGAATGAGCAGTTCTTC. It codes for CAWSGENEQFF.

This clone was observed a handful of times. The rearrangement uses TRBV28 and TRBJ1-4, with D perhaps matching TRBD1 (6 bases). The germline V gene has CDR1 MDHEN and CDR2 SYDVKM. The CDR3 has 14 amino acids. V was clipped by 3 bases and J by 8 bases, with 13 bases between them. CDR3 sequence reads: CASSLGGAEEKLFF. Written as DNA, the CDR3 is TGTGCCAGCAGTTTGGGGGGGGCGGAAGAAAAACTGTTTTTT.